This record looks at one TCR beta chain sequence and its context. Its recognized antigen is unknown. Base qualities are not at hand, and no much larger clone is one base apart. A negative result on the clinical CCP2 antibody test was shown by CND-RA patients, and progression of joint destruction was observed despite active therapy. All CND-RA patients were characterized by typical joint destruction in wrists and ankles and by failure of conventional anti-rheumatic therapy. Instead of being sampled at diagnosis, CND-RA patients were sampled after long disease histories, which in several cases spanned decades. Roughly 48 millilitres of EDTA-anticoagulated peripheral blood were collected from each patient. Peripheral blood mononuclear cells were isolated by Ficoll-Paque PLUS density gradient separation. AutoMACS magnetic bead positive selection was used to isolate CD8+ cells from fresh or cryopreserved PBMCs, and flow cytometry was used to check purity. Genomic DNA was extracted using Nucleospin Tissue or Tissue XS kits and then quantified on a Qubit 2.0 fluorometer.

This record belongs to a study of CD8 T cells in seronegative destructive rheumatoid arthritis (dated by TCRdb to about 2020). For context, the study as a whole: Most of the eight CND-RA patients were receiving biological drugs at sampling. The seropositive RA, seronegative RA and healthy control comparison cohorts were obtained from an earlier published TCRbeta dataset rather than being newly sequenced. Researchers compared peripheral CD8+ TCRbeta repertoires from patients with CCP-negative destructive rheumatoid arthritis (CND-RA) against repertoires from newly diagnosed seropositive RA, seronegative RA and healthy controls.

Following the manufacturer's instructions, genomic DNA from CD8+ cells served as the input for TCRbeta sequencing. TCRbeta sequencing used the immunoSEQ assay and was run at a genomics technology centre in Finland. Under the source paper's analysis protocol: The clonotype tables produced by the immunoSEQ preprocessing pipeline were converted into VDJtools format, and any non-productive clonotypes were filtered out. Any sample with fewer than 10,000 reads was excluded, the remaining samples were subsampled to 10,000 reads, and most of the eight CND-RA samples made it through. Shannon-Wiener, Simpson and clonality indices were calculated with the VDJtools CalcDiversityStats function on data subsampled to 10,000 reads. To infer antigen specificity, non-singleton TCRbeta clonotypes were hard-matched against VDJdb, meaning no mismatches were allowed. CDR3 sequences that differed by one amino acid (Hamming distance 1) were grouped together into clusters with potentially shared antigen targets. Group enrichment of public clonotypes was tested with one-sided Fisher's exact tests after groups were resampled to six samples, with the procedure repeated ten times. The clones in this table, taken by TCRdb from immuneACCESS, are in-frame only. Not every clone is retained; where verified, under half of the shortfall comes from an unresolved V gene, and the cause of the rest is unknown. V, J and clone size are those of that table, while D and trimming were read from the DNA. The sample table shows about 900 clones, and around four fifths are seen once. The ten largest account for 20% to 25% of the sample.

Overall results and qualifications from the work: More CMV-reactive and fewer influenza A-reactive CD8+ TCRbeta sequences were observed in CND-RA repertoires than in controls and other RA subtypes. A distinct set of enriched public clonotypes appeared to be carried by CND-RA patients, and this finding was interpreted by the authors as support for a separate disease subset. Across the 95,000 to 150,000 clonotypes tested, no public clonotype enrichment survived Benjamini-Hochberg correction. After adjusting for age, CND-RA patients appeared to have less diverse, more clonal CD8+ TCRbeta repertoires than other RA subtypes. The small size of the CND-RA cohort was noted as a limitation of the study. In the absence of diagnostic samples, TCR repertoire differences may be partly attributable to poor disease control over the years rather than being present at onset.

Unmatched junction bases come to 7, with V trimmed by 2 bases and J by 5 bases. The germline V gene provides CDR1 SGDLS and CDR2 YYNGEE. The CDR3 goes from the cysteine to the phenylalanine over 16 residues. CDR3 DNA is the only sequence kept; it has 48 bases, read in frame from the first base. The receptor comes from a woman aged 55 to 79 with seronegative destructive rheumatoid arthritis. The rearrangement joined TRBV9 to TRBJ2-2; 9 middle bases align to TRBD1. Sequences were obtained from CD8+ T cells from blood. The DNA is TGTGCCAGCAGCGTTACGGGGACAGGGAGGACCGGGGAGCTGTTTTTT. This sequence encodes CASSVTGTGRTGELFF.